This is a list of T cell receptor beta chains from one sample in a study of blood T cell repertoires in COVID-19. Profiled with immunoSEQ multiplex PCR; TCRdb holds only in-frame clones, not every one. The profile covers more than 300,000 clones, with about 89% appearing a single time and around 9.3% taken by the ten largest. Sequenced material: peripheral blood. These receptors all come from a woman aged 25-40 years with COVID-19, enrolled during active disease. Both conserved end residues are part of each CDR3. Each record gives: V gene, J gene, CDR3 protein.

TRBV18	TRBJ2-7	CASSPSPTSSYEQYF
TRBV2	TRBJ1-5	CASSELSLRQTSAQHF
TRBV6-6	TRBJ2-7	CASSMRDGGGYEQYF
TRBV5-6	TRBJ1-5	CASSLRAGYQPQHF
TRBV5-1	TRBJ2-2	CASSQQQGNTGELFF
TRBV10-1	TRBJ2-1	CATARDRGVAEQFF
TRBV7-9	TRBJ1-5	CASSEQGNQPQHF
TRBV4-1	TRBJ2-1	CASSQERGNEQFF
TRBV4-3	TRBJ1-6	CASSTLGQGGGSPLHF
TRBV6-6	TRBJ2-7	CASSYPEGLANYEQYF
TRBV5-1	TRBJ2-7	CASSSGTGLNEQYF
TRBV7-8	TRBJ1-5	CASSYFRDRAGNQPQHF
TRBV5-6	TRBJ2-2	CASSPLGGGDTGELFF
TRBV28	TRBJ1-2	CASRRTGGLYGYTF
TRBV21-1	TRBJ2-2	CASSKTREGQNTGELFF
TRBV28	TRBJ2-3	CASSFTSGGDTQYF
TRBV10-2	TRBJ2-7	CASSENVGVNYEQYF
TRBV28	TRBJ2-1	CASSLEEQFF
TRBV20-1	TRBJ2-1	CSAMRINEQFF
TRBV5-1	TRBJ2-3	CASSREVRLEFDTQYF
TRBV24-1	TRBJ2-6	CATSPGSGANVLTF
TRBV9	TRBJ2-5	CASSVGPGQETQYF
TRBV6-1	TRBJ1-2	CASSGNTGTEPNYGYTF
TRBV3-1/TRBV3-2	TRBJ2-7	CASSRGRSSYEQYF
TRBV30	TRBJ1-5	CAWSPWGRVRNQPQHF
TRBV9	TRBJ2-3	CASSVGTGITDTQYF
TRBV19	TRBJ2-2	CASSHVPGGRTGELFF
TRBV6-6	TRBJ2-7	CASSPDYEQYF
TRBV29-1	TRBJ1-2	CSAPGQGGGGYTF
TRBV7-2	TRBJ1-5	CASSPVSGSNQPQHF
TRBV19	TRBJ1-1	CASSTTPLVTEAFF
TRBV19	TRBJ1-6	CASSIGRDRSPLHF